One TCR beta chain is described in this entry. As to treatment: preoperative locoregional IRX-2 cytokine immunotherapy. This phase Ib study tested locoregional IRX-2 cytokine immunotherapy given before surgery. TCRdb keeps only in-frame clones here, not all; method: immunoSEQ multiplex PCR. In the table there are around 57,000 clones, 94% of which are singletons. This CDR3 has 14 amino acids. Germline assignment: CDR1 LNHDA and CDR2 SQIVND (reference sequence). The V segment lost 4 bases and the J segment 1 base; nucleotides outside the gene matches: 1. This record comes from a study of preoperative IRX-2 immunotherapy in early breast cancer.

This clonotype was sampled from a human donor with breast cancer. This specimen was collected from a patient treated with IRX-2 immunotherapy. This chain connects TRBV19 to TRBJ1-2; 9 bases map to TRBD1. CDR3 nucleotide sequence: TGTGCCAGTAGTAGGGGACAGGGTAACTATGGCTACACCTTC. Translating gives CASSRGQGNYGYTF.